One TCR beta chain is described in this entry. Its matching antigen is unknown. This CDR3 is built from 13 residues. Germline CDR1 is SGHAT and CDR2 is FQNNGV. V was cut by 3 bases and J by 6 bases, with 12 bases left in between. This sample stems from a study of cytotoxic CD8 clonotypes in ibrutinib-treated CLL. Turning to the study itself: Response material was collected after a median about 12 months of treatment, range 6 to 36. A mean of approximately 260,000 productive templates and tens of thousands of productive rearrangements was obtained per sample.

Sequencing was performed with immunoSEQ multiplex PCR; in TCRdb, only in-frame clones are kept and a portion is missing. The table includes 200,000 or so clones, 60% to 80% detected once. Libraries of TCR beta were made from 1.5 to 2.5 micrograms of genomic DNA that came from cryopreserved PBMCs. Study observations and caveats: For progressing versus sustained-remission patients, sampling times were not the same.

The starting material was PBMCs, obtained after 12 months of ibrutinib treatment. This clonotype was sampled from a human donor with chronic lymphocytic leukemia. The rearrangement uses TRBV11-2 and TRBJ2-7; no reliable D call. The CDR3 reads CASSFSWESEQYF. The CDR3, as DNA: TGTGCCAGCAGCTTTTCTTGGGAATCCGAGCAGTACTTC.